This T cell receptor beta chain is from a study of blood T cell repertoires in COVID-19. Overall study: PBMCs, B-cell-depleted T cells, or T cells provided the cDNA or gDNA that made up the material.

How the authors handled the data: Estimation of nucleated cell counts relied on the amplification of reference gene primers. Generated by immunoSEQ multiplex PCR, the TCRdb table keeps only in-frame clones and is missing some. Clone size and the V and J calls come from that table; the DNA yielded D and trimming. The sample lists 15,000 to 20,000 clones; about 90% were seen once. V lost 4 bases to trimming and J lost 0 bases, with 18 bases between them. This CDR3 has 17 residues. Germline lookup yields CDR1 LGHDT and CDR2 YNNKEL (reference sequence). The sample comprised peripheral blood. This TCR was sampled from a human donor in a cohort sampled during active COVID-19. The V gene is TRBV3-1 (or the pseudogene TRBV3-2), the J gene TRBJ1-2; D may be TRBD1 (6 bases). CDR3 protein: CASSPTTRQDPNYGYTF. CDR3 nucleotides: TGTGCCAGCAGCCCGACGACCAGACAGGATCCTAACTATGGCTACACCTTC.